These T cell receptor beta chains were read from a single sample in a study of cytomegalovirus exposure and HLA in healthy donors. The data were produced by immunoSEQ multiplex PCR, yet TCRdb's version contains in-frame clones alone and is incomplete. This repertoire shows more than 95,000 clones, 65% to 85% found once; its top ten account for around 16%. Sequencing was done on a sample of PBMCs. These receptors were obtained from a man aged 50-59 years in good health and CMV-seropositive. Both conserved end residues are part of each CDR3. The D gene is left open where the match is weak. Expanded clones are given a class, and other clones once, few, many or no size at all.

clone_size	d_call	v_call	j_call	cdr3_nt	cdr3_aa
-	TRBD1	TRBV5-1	TRBJ2-2	TGCGCCAGCAGCTTGGCCCCCGGGACAGGGATGTCCGGGGAGCTGTTTTTT	CASSLAPGTGMSGELFF
-	-	TRBV27	TRBJ2-2	TGTGCCAGCAGTATTCCCATCCAGGGGACGAACACCGGGGAGCTGTTTTTT	CASSIPIQGTNTGELFF
-	TRBD2	TRBV5-1	TRBJ2-7	TGCGCCAGCAGTGATGGAGCGGGATTCGAGCAGTACTTC	CASSDGAGFEQYF
-	TRBD1	TRBV7-8	TRBJ2-3	TGTGCCAGCATCAGGGGGAGCACAGATACGCAGTATTTT	CASIRGSTDTQYF
few	TRBD1	TRBV19	TRBJ1-2	TGTGCCAGTAGTATAGGACAGGGGTATGGCTACACCTTC	CASSIGQGYGYTF
-	-	TRBV9	TRBJ1-1	TGTGCCAGCAGCGTAGGTTGGGCTGATGAAGCTTTCTTT	CASSVGWADEAFF
few	-	TRBV30	TRBJ2-1	TGTGCCTGGAGTGCCGCGGGACCCTCCTACAATGAGCAGTTCTTC	CAWSAAGPSYNEQFF
-	-	TRBV5-4	TRBJ2-2	TGTGCCAGCAGCTTGAGCGGGACAAACACCGGGGAGCTGTTTTTT	CASSLSGTNTGELFF
few	TRBD1	TRBV10-3	TRBJ1-6	TGTGCCATCAGTGCCCCAAGAACCGACAGGGGTGTAGGGCTCGATTCACCCCTCCACTTT	CAISAPRTDRGVGLDSPLHF
few	TRBD1	TRBV7-6	TRBJ1-2	TGTGCCAGCAGCTTCGGGCAGGGGGGACATTATGGCTACACCTTC	CASSFGQGGHYGYTF
-	-	TRBV2	TRBJ1-1	TGTGCCAGCAGTAGGGGGGGCTTGAACACTGAAGCTTTCTTT	CASSRGGLNTEAFF
-	-	TRBV29-1	TRBJ2-2	TGCAGCGCTACGTGGGGCCGGGACATCACCGGGGAGCTGTTTTTT	CSATWGRDITGELFF
-	-	TRBV7-9	TRBJ2-5	TGTGCCAGCAGCTACGGGACTGCGCTTCAAGAGACCCAGTACTTC	CASSYGTALQETQYF
-	-	TRBV28	TRBJ1-5	TGTGCCAGCAGTCAGACAGCTAGCAATCAGCCCCAGCATTTT	CASSQTASNQPQHF
-	-	TRBV7-2	TRBJ2-1	TGTGCCAGCAGCAGAACAGGGTTAGGCGTCAATGAGCAGTTCTTC	CASSRTGLGVNEQFF
once	TRBD1	TRBV25-1	TRBJ2-7	TGTGCCAGCAGTGAGTACGGGACAGGGCTCTACGAGCAGTACTTC	CASSEYGTGLYEQYF
-	-	TRBV5-1	TRBJ1-1	TGCGCCAGCAGCTTGGCCCGGGGGGCAACTGAAGCTTTCTTT	CASSLARGATEAFF